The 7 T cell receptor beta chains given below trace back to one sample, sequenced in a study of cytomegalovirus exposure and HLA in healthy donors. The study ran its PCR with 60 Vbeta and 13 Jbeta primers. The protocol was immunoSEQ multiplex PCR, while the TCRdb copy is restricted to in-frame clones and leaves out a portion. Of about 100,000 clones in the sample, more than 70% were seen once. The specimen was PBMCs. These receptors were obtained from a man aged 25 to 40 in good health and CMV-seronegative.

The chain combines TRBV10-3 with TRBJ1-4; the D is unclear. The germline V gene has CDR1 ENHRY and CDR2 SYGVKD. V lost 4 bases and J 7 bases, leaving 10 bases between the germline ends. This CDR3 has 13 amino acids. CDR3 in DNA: TGTGCCATCAGTGCCTCCACCAGTGAAAAACTGTTTTTT. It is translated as CAISASTSEKLFF.

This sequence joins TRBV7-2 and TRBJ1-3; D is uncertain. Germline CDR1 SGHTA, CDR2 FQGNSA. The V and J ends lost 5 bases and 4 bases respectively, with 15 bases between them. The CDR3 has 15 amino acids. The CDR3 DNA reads TGTGCCAGCAGCCTCTCCTGGACGGGAGGAAACACCATATATTTT. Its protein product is CASSLSWTGGNTIYF.

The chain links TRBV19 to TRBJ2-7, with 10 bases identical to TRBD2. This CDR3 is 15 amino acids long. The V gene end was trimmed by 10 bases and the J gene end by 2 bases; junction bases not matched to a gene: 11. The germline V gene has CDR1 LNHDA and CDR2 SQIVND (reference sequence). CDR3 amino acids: CATSHPGTSAYEQYF. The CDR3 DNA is TGTGCCACCTCTCATCCCGGGACTAGCGCCTACGAGCAGTACTTC.

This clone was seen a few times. The CDR3 nucleotides are TGCGCCAGCAGCTTTGGCCACTCCGGGACAGGGCAGGAAAAACTGTTTTTT. It specifies CASSFGHSGTGQEKLFF. The chain links TRBV5-1 to TRBJ1-4, with 9 bases aligning to TRBD1. This CDR3 is 17 amino acids long. CDR1 is SGHRS and CDR2 is YFSETQ in the germline V gene. Trimming removed 2 bases from V and 8 bases from J; junction bases left unmatched: 13.

Here the CDR3 DNA reads TGTGCCACTTATACAGGGACTAGCGAAACATCCTACAATGAGCAGTTCTTC. It translates to CATYTGTSETSYNEQFF. The V call is TRBV10-3, the J call TRBJ2-1; TRBD2 matches at 10 bases. This CDR3 region has 17 residues. Germline-derived CDR1 and CDR2 are ENHRY and SYGVKD. V gave up 10 bases and J gave up 1 base; unmatched junction bases: 13.

The CDR3 DNA sequence: TGTGCCAGCAGTCCCGACAGGGGGCTGAACACTGAAGCTTTCTTT. Residues: CASSPDRGLNTEAFF. The chain recombines TRBV7-9 with TRBJ1-1, with 10 bases identical to TRBD1. This CDR3 has 15 amino acids. Germline CDR1 is SEHNR and CDR2 is FQNEAQ (reference sequence). Losses at the gene ends were 6 bases for V and 0 bases for J; bases not matched to a gene: 4.

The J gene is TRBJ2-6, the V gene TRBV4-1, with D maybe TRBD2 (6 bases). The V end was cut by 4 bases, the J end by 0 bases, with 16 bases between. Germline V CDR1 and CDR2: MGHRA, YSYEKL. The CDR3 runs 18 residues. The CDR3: CASSLLPRGGSGANVLTF. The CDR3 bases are TGCGCCAGCAGCCTTTTGCCACGGGGAGGCTCTGGGGCCAACGTCCTGACTTTC.